The 5 T cell receptor beta chains below were found in one sample sequenced in a study of cytomegalovirus exposure and HLA in healthy donors. In the PCR, 60 Vbeta and 13 Jbeta primers were used. Clones were sequenced by immunoSEQ multiplex PCR, and TCRdb holds only the in-frame ones, with some missing. The sample holds about 190,000 clones, about 80% seen once. Sequenced sample: PBMCs. These receptor sequences come from a boy aged 5 to 17 in good health and CMV-seronegative.

The J gene is TRBJ2-3, the V gene TRBV7-2; tentatively, D is TRBD2 (6 bases). V shed 3 bases and J shed 1 base, with 8 bases lying between them. Germline V gene data show CDR1 as SGHTA and CDR2 as FQGNSA. The CDR3 sequence is 14 residues long. CDR3 residues: CASSFAGRTDTQYF. The CDR3 DNA reads TGTGCCAGCAGCTTCGCGGGGCGCACAGATACGCAGTATTTT.

The V call is TRBV7-9, the J call TRBJ1-2; D is unclear. Per germline, CDR1 SEHNR and CDR2 FQNEAQ (reference sequence). The CDR3 totals 12 residues. V was trimmed by 5 bases and J by 8 bases, leaving 12 bases between them. Written as DNA, the CDR3 is TGTGCCAGCAGCCTGGATTCGCGGGGCTACACCTTC. It yields the protein CASSLDSRGYTF. Combining the CDR3 with reference TRBV7-9 and TRBJ1-2 gives the whole variable domain DTGVSQNPRHKITKRGQNVTFRCDPISEHNRLYWYRQTLGQGPEFLTYFQNEAQLEKSRLLSDRFSAERPKGSFSTLEIQRTEQGDSAMYLCASSLDSRGYTFGSGTRLTVV.

The chain joins TRBV6-4 to TRBJ2-5, with D possibly matching TRBD1 (7 bases). CDR1 is MRHNA and CDR2 is SNTAGT in the germline V gene. V lost 3 bases, J lost 3 bases, and 14 bases lay in between. The CDR3 covers 15 residues. The CDR3 DNA reads as TGTGCCAGCAGTGAACGGCAGGGGGGCGAAGAGACCCAGTACTTC. This encodes CASSERQGGEETQYF.

V usage is TRBV2 and J usage is TRBJ1-5; perhaps TRBD1 as D (5 bases). The CDR3 is 13 amino acids. The germline V and J ends were trimmed by 0 bases and 7 bases, with 7 bases remaining between them. Germline CDR1 SNHLY, CDR2 FYNNEI. The CDR3 sequence: CASSEARGQPQHF. The CDR3 DNA follows: TGTGCCAGCAGTGAAGCGCGGGGGCAGCCCCAGCATTTT.

V gene TRBV27 combines with J gene TRBJ2-7; the match to TRBD2 covers 8 bases. The V gene end was trimmed by 2 bases and the J gene end by 1 base; junction bases not matched to a gene: 4. The germline gives CDR1 MNHEY, CDR2 SMNVEV (reference sequence). This CDR3 is built from 15 residues. The CDR3 bases are TGTGCCAGCAGTTTAAAGGCTAGCGGGTCCTACGAGCAGTACTTC. Translating gives CASSLKASGSYEQYF.